Below, 10 T cell receptor beta chains from the same sample are listed, as sequenced in a study of regulatory T cells in long-lasting Graves disease. Time point in this sample: newly diagnosed GD, antithyroid drugs for less than 3 months. From PBMCs, RNA was extracted and then used to make the TCR library. HTBI primers from iRepertoire and Arm-PCR of CDR3 regions yielded the TCR beta libraries. Using its own MiXCR run on the multiplex PCR reads, TCRdb lists one record per CDR3 protein. Here the sample spans about 420,000 distinct CDR3 sequences, about 17% being singletons. These data were also reused for a study on T cells in Graves' hyperthyroidism and ophthalmopathy.

The sample consisted of peripheral blood mononuclear cells (PBMCs), taken at new diagnosis, from a patient treated with antithyroid drugs. Every receptor here comes from a woman younger than 35 with Graves disease.

V usage is TRBV19 and J usage is TRBJ2-1; 11 bases match TRBD1. The CDR3 is 14 amino acids. Germline V CDR1 and CDR2: LNHDA, SQIVND (reference sequence). Trimming removed 6 bases from V and 5 bases from J; junction bases left unmatched: 3. The CDR3 is CASSMGQGDNEQFF. In nucleotides, the CDR3 is TGTGCCAGTAGCATGGGACAGGGGGACAATGAGCAGTTCTTC.

The table lists this clonotype with many counts. The chain carries TRBV14 and TRBJ2-2, with D unresolved. Trimming shortened V by 6 bases and J by 3 bases, and 2 bases separated the two germline ends. The CDR3 runs 11 residues. CDR1 and CDR2 (germline): SGHDN, FVKESK. For the CDR3, the DNA is TGTGCCAGCAGTTACACCGGGGAGCTGTTTTTT. Protein sequence: CASSYTGELFF.

This clonotype appeared many times. The rearrangement joins TRBV9 to TRBJ2-2, with D possibly being TRBD2 (5 bases). CDR3 length equals 15 residues. Trimming stripped 6 bases from V and 0 bases from J, with 12 bases between. CDR1 and CDR2 (germline): SGDLS, YYNGEE. The CDR3 sequence is CASTLGGPNTGELFF. The CDR3 nucleotides are TGTGCCAGCACCCTAGGCGGGCCGAACACCGGGGAGCTGTTTTTT. Drawing the rest from reference TRBV9 and TRBJ2-2, the complete variable domain is DSGVTQTPKHLITATGQRVTLRCSPRSGDLSVYWYQQSLDQGLQFLIQYYNGEERAKGNILERFSAQQFPDLHSELNLSSLELGDSALYFCASTLGGPNTGELFFGEGSRLTVL.

This clonotype was counted at least ten times. This chain uses TRBV7-9 with TRBJ2-1; no clear D gene. Germline V gene sequence: CDR1 SEHNR, CDR2 FQNEAQ (reference sequence). CDR3 length: 13 residues. The V end was cut by 5 bases, the J end by 2 bases, with 7 bases between. CDR3 DNA: TGTGCCAGCAGCGCAACCACCTACAATGAGCAGTTCTTC. Protein product: CASSATTYNEQFF.

In this sample, this clonotype turned up many times. This rearrangement joins TRBV2 to TRBJ1-1, with TRBD1 matching 8 bases. The CDR3 has 13 residues. J was trimmed by 3 bases and V by 5 bases; bases with no gene match: 2. Germline V gene data show CDR1 as SNHLY and CDR2 as FYNNEI. CDR3 protein: CASSYRGYTEAFF. CDR3 sequence (DNA): TGTGCCAGCAGTTACAGGGGGTACACTGAAGCTTTCTTT.

Many counts were recorded for this clonotype. The chain links TRBV29-1 to TRBJ2-1; TRBD1 or TRBD2 may be the D gene (5 bases each). Trimming took 4 bases from V and 2 from J, leaving 12 bases between them. CDR1 and CDR2 from the germline V gene are SQVTM and ANQGSEA. This CDR3 has 14 amino acids. The CDR3 sequence: CSVVSGRTYNEQFF. The DNA of the CDR3 is TGCAGCGTTGTCTCGGGACGTACCTACAATGAGCAGTTCTTC.

This clonotype was observed many times. The rearrangement joins TRBV7-2 to TRBJ1-6; 8 positions match TRBD1. This CDR3 has 15 amino acids. The germline V gene has CDR1 SGHTA and CDR2 FQGNSA. V lost 5 bases, J lost 7 bases, and 7 bases stayed unmatched. The CDR3 sequence: CASSPRTGQNSPLHF. CDR3 nucleotides: TGTGCCAGCAGCCCAAGGACAGGGCAGAATTCACCCCTCCACTTT.

The gene calls are TRBV7-9 and TRBJ1-2; weak D call: TRBD1 (5 bases). Germline CDR1 SEHNR, CDR2 FQNEAQ (reference sequence). V was clipped by 5 bases and J by 3 bases, with 13 bases between them. This CDR3 has 14 amino acids. CDR3 DNA sequence: TGTGCCAGCAGCGCAGGGACCTTGCACTATGGCTACACCTTC. It is translated as CASSAGTLHYGYTF.

The sample holds a few counts of this clonotype. The genes are TRBV27 and TRBJ1-5; D is possibly TRBD1 (6 bases). CDR1 is MNHEY, CDR2 SMNVEV, per germline (reference sequence). V gave up 2 bases and J gave up 5 bases, with 10 bases separating them. The CDR3 totals 14 residues. DNA of the CDR3: TGTGCCAGCAGTTTACAGGGGCCCCATCAGCCCCAGCATTTT. It is translated as CASSLQGPHQPQHF.

This chain connects TRBV5-6 to TRBJ2-7, with TRBD1 matching over 8 bases. In germline, CDR1 is SGHDT, CDR2 YYEEEE. This CDR3 region has 16 residues. The J segment lost 3 bases and the V segment lost 4 bases, leaving 12 bases of the junction unmatched. CDR3 nucleotides: TGTGCCAGCAGCCTGCGTGGACAGGGTTGGTTCTACGAGCAGTACTTC. Its protein is CASSLRGQGWFYEQYF.